A selection of T cell receptor beta chains follows, all from one sample in a study of T-cell reconstitution after alpha-beta-depleted transplantation in children. TCRdb reanalysed the PCR reads using MiXCR and keeps one entry per CDR3 protein. The sample includes approximately 500,000 distinct CDR3 sequences, 10% to 13% of them seen just once. This specimen consisted of PBMCs, obtained before TCRalphabeta/CD19-depleted stem cell transplant. These receptors all come from a child between 2 and 9 years old with inherited bone marrow failure, due to receive a stem cell transplant. CDR3s include the opening cysteine and the closing phenylalanine or tryptophan. A D gene is named only where the DNA matches it firmly. Clone size, where shown, is once, few, many, or a class for clones that have expanded.

V gene	D gene	clone size	J gene	CDR3 DNA	CDR3 protein
TRBV27	TRBD2	NA	TRBJ2-1	TGTGCCAGCAGTTTAATTTGGACTAGCGGGAGTGAGAATGAGCAGTTCTTC	CASSLIWTSGSENEQFF
TRBV12-3/TRBV12-4	NA	few	TRBJ1-3	TGTGCCAGCAGACTCAGGCCCAGTGGCACCATATATTTT	CASRLRPSGTIYF
TRBV20-1	NA	many	TRBJ2-3	TGCAGTGCTAGAGTCCCCGCGACTAGAGGGCAGTATTTT	CSARVPATRGQYF
TRBV6-2/TRBV6-3	TRBD2	few	TRBJ2-1	TGTGCCAGCAGTTTCAACAGACTAGCCCGTCGGCTCTACAATGAGCAGTTCTTC	CASSFNRLARRLYNEQFF
TRBV30	NA	NA	TRBJ1-4	TGTGCCTGGAGTGGGTCAGGGTGGAATGAAAAACTGTTTTTT	CAWSGSGWNEKLFF
TRBV13	NA	NA	TRBJ2-7	TGTGCCAGCAGCTTCAGGGACTCGTACTACGAGCAGTACTTC	CASSFRDSYYEQYF
TRBV28	NA	many	TRBJ2-7	TGTGCCAGCAGTTTATGGGACAGAGCCAGCTCCTACGAGCAGTACTTC	CASSLWDRASSYEQYF
TRBV20-1	TRBD2	many	TRBJ2-1	TGCAGTGCGCCCTTTAGCGGGAGGGCCTACAATGAGCAGTTCTTC	CSAPFSGRAYNEQFF
TRBV10-3	TRBD2	many	TRBJ2-1	TGTGCCATCAGTGACGTCGCTAGCGGACACAATGAGCAGTTCTTC	CAISDVASGHNEQFF
TRBV7-8	TRBD2	many	TRBJ2-4	TGTGCCAGCAGCTTCTTGGGGGGGGGAACCAAAAACATTCAGTACTTC	CASSFLGGGTKNIQYF
TRBV20-1	NA	few	TRBJ1-2	TGCAGTGCTAGAGATACGGGCGGATCCTATGGCTACACCTTC	CSARDTGGSYGYTF
TRBV29-1	NA	few	TRBJ2-4	TGCAGCGTTCGGGCGGGTAATCAAAACATTCAGTACTTC	CSVRAGNQNIQYF
TRBV19	NA	few	TRBJ2-1	TGTGCCAGTAGTGCCCGGACGGCCCAGGGGCAGTTCTTC	CASSARTAQGQFF
TRBV20-1	NA	few	TRBJ2-1	TGCAGTGCTAGTCCGGGGACCAACTCCTACAATGAGCAGTTCTTC	CSASPGTNSYNEQFF
TRBV7-2	NA	many	TRBJ2-1	TGTGCCAGCAGCTTAGCGTTTGTAGAGCAGTTCTTC	CASSLAFVEQFF
TRBV18	TRBD1	few	TRBJ2-7	TGTGCCAGCTCACCACCGGGACAGGGAAACGAGCAGTACTTC	CASSPPGQGNEQYF
TRBV7-9	NA	many	TRBJ1-2	TGCGCCAGCAGCTCCAGGGGCCCTAACTATGGCTACACCTTC	CASSSRGPNYGYTF
TRBV10-3	TRBD1	NA	TRBJ1-1	TGTGCCATCAGCCTAGGACAGGGGGTTTCTGAAGTTTTCTTT	CAISLGQGVSEVFF
TRBV3-1	TRBD2	many	TRBJ2-2	TGTGCCAGCAGCCAGATTCGGACTAGCGGGACCTACACCGGGGAGCTGTTTTTT	CASSQIRTSGTYTGELFF
TRBV29-1	TRBD1	many	TRBJ2-7	TGCAGCGTTGATGGGACAGGGGGCTCCTACGAGCAGTACTTC	CSVDGTGGSYEQYF
TRBV12-3/TRBV12-4	TRBD2	many	TRBJ2-7	TGTGCCAGCAGTCCGAGCGGGAGGACGATCGAGCAGTACTTC	CASSPSGRTIEQYF
TRBV28	TRBD2	NA	TRBJ2-1	TGTGCCAGCAGTTTGCCCTTTAGGGAGGGCCCCTACAATGAGCAGTTCTTC	CASSLPFREGPYNEQFF